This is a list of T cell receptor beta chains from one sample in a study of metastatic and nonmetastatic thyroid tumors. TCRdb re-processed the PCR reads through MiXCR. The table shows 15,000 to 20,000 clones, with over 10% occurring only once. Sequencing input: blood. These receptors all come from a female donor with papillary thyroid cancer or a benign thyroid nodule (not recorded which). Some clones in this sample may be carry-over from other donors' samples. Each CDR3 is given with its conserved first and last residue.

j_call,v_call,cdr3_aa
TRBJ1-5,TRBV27,CASSSLGGVGPQHF
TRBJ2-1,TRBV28,CASRPGSANYNEQFF
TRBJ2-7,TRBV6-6,CASSYRGTGGPEQYF
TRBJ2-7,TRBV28,CASSYTDRSTYEQYF
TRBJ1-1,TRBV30,CAWSKFGATEAFF
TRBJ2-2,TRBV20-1,CSASLRGGGELFF
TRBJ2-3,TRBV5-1,CASSLALVPSTDTQYF
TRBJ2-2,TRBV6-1,CAEGQTNTGELFF
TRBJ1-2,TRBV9,CASSPGGISHYGYTF
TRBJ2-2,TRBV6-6,CASSYRRGGELFF
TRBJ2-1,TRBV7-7,CASSLMRISYNEQFF
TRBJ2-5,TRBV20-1,CSFVGGGVGETQYF
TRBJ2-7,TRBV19,CASSPTGTGYEQYF
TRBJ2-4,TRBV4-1,CASSQFLTIAKNIQYF